This TCR beta chain was documented in a study of metastatic and nonmetastatic thyroid tumors. Whole-study context: Blood and tumor or nodule tissue repertoires from malignant and benign thyroid patients were compared.

In its sample, this clone ranks as medium-sized (0.01 to 0.1%). Its cognate antigen is unknown. Study outcomes and limitations: Reported TCR beta diversity, measured in blood and tumor, was significantly higher for malignant thyroid tumors than for benign nodules.

The trim removed 6 bases at V and 5 bases at J, leaving 7 bases unmatched. The CDR3 is 13 residues long. The germline V gene has CDR1 DFQATT and CDR2 SNEGSKA (reference sequence). As handled by the study authors: The study built a papillary thyroid cancer distant-metastasis classifier from CDR3 differences across clinicopathological groups. TCRdb reassembled clones from the PCR reads with MiXCR. It is TCRdb's table, rather than the study itself, that gives the V and J calls and clone size. The repertoire includes 30,000 to 35,000 clones, approximately 30% of them detected once, and approximately 8% sits in the top ten. No treatment had been given to any patient before thyroid surgery.

Sequencing used blood. The source is a female donor with papillary thyroid cancer or a benign thyroid nodule (not recorded which). Some clones in this sample may be carry-over from other donors' samples. V gene TRBV20-1 combines with J gene TRBJ1-3, with TRBD1 matching over 7 bases. The DNA of the CDR3 is TGCAGTGCCACAGAGGGGGCGAGAAACACCATATATTTT. Translation: CSATEGARNTIYF.